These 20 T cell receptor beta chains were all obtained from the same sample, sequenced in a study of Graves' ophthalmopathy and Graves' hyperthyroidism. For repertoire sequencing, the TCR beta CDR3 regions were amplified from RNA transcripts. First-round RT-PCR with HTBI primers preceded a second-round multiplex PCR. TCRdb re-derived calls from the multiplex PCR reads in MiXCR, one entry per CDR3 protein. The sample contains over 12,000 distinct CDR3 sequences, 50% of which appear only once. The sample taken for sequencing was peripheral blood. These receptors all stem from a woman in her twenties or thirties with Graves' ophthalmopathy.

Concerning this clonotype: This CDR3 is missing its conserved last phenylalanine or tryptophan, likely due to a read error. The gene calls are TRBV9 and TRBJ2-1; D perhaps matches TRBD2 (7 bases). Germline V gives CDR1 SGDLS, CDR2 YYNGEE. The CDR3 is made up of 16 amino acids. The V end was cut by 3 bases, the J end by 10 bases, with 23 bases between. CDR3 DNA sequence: TGTGCCAGCAGCGAGGGGGGGGGTGCAGTGCCTCGGGAGCAGTTCTCC. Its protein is CASSEGGGAVPREQFS.

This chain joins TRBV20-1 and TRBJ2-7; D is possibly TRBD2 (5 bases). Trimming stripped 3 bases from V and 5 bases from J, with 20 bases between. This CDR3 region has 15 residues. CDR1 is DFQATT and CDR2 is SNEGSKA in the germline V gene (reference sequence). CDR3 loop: CSARISRTSLHEQYF. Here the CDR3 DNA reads TGCAGTGCTAGGATTTCCAGGACTTCCCTCCACGAGCAGTACTTC.

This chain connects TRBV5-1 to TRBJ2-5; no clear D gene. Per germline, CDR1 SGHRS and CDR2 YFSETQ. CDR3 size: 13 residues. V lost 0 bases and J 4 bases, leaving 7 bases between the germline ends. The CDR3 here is CASSLGVRETQYF. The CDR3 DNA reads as TGCGCCAGCAGCTTGGGGGTGAGAGAGACCCAGTACTTC.

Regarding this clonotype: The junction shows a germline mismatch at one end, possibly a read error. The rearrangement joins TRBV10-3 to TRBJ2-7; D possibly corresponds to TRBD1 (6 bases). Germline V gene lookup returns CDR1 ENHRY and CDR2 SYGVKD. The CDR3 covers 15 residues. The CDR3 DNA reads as TGTGCCATCAGTGATAGAGAACAGGGTGCCTACAAGCAATACTTT. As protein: CAISDREQGAYKQYF.

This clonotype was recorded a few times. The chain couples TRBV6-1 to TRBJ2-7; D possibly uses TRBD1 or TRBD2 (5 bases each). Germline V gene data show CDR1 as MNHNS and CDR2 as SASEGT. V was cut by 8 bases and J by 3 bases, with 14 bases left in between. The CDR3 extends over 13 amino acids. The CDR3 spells CASARDPGYEQYF. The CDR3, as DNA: TGTGCCAGCGCCCGGGACCCAGGCTACGAGCAGTACTTC.

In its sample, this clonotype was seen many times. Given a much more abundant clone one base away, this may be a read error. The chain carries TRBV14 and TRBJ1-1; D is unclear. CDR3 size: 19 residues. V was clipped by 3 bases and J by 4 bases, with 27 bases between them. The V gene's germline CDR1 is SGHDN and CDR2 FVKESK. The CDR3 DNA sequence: TGTGCCAGCAGCCACTCCTCAGACCGGGCTTTAACGTTCGTCACTGAAGCTTTCTTT. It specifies CASSHSSDRALTFVTEAFF.

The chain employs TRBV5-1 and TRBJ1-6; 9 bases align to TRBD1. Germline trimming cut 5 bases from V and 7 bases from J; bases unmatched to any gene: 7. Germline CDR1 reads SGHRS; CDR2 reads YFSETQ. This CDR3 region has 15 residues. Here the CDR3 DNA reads TGCGCCAGCAGTAGGGGGACAGGGAAGAATTCACCCCTCCACTTT. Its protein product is CASSRGTGKNSPLHF.

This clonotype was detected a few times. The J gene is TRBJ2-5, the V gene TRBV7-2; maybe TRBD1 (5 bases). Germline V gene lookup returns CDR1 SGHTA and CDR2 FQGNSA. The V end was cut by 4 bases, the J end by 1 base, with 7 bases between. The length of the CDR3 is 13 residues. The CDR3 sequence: CASSSRVQETQYF. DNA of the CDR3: TGTGCCAGCAGCTCCAGGGTCCAAGAGACCCAGTACTTC.

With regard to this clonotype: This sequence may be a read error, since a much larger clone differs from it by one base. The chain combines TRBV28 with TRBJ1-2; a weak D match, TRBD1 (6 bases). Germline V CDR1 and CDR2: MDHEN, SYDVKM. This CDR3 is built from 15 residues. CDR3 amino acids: CTSRSYTGIAYGYTF. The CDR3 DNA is TGTACCAGCAGATCCTACACAGGGATTGCCTATGGCTACACCTTC.

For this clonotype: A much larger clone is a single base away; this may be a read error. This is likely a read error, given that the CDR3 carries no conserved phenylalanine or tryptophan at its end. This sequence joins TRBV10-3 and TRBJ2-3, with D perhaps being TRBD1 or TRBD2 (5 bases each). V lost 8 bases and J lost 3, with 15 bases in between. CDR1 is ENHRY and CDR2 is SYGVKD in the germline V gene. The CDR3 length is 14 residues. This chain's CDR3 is CAIRDPPRTDTQYV. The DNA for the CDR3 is TGTGCCATCCGGGACCCACCTCGAACAGATACGCAGTATGTT.

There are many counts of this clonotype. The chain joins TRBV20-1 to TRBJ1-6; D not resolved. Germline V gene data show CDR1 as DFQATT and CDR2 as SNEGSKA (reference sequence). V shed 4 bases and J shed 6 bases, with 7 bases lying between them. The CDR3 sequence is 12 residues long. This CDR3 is CSANMGNSPLHF. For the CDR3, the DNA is TGCAGTGCTAATATGGGTAATTCACCCCTCCACTTT.

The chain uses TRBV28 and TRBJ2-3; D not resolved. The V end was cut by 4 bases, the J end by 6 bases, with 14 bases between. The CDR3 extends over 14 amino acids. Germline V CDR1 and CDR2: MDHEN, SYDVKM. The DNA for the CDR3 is TGTGCCAGCAGTTCCCCGGCGAAGAAGGATACGCAGTATTTT. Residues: CASSSPAKKDTQYF. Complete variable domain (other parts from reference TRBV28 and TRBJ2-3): DVKVTQSSRYLVKRTGEKVFLECVQDMDHENMFWYRQDPGLGLRLIYFSYDVKMKEKGDIPEGYSVSREKKERFSLILESASTNQTSMYLCASSSPAKKDTQYFGPGTRLTVL.

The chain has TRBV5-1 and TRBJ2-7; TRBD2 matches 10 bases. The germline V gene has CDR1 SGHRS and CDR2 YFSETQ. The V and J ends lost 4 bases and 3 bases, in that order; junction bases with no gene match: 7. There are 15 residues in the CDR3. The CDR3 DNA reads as TGCGCCAGCAGCATAGGACTAGCGGTTAACTACGAGCAGTACTTC. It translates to CASSIGLAVNYEQYF.

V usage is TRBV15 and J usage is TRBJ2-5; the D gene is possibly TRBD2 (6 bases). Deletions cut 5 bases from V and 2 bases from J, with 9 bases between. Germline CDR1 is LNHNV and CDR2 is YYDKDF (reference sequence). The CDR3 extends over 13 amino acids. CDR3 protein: CATSRDFQETQYF. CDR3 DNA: TGTGCCACCAGCCGGGACTTTCAAGAGACCCAGTACTTC.

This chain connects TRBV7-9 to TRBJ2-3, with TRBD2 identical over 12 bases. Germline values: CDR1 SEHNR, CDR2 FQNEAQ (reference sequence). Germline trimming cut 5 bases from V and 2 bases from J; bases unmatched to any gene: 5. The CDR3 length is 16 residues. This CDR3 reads CASSPRTSGNTDTQYF. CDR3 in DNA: TGTGCCAGCAGCCCACGGACTAGCGGGAACACAGATACGCAGTATTTT.

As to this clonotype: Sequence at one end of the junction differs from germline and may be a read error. The CDR3: CASSQEDSGNRELFF. CDR3 bases: TGTGCCAGCAGCCAAGAGGACAGTGGCAATCGGGAGCTGTTCTTC. The rearrangement links TRBV4-2 to TRBJ2-1, with D perhaps being TRBD1 or TRBD2 (6 bases each). The CDR3 runs 15 residues. CDR1 LGHNA and CDR2 YNFKEQ come from the germline V gene.

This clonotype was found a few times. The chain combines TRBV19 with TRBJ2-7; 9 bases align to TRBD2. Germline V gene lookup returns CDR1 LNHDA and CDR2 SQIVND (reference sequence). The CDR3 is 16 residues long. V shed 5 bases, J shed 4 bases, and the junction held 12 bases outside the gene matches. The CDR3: CASSPLSASGTYEQYF. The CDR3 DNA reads TGTGCCAGTAGTCCCCTCTCGGCTAGCGGGACTTACGAGCAGTACTTC.

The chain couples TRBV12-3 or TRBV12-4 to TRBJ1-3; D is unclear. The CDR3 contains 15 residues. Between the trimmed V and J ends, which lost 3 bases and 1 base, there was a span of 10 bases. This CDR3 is CASSFDTRSGNTIYF. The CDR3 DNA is TGTGCCAGCAGTTTTGATACGAGATCTGGAAACACCATATATTTT.

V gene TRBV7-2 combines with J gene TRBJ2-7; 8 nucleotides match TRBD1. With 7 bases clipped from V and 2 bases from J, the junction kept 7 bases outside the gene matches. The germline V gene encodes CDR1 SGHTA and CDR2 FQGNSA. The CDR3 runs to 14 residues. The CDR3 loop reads CASTPGRGPYEQYF. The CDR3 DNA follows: TGTGCCAGCACCCCCGGCAGGGGGCCCTACGAGCAGTACTTC. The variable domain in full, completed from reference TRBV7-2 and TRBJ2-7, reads GAGVSQSPSNKVTEKGKDVELRCDPISGHTALYWYRQSLGQGLEFLIYFQGNSAPDKSGLPSDRFSAERTGGSVSTLTIQRTQQEDSAVYLCASTPGRGPYEQYFGPGTRLTVT.

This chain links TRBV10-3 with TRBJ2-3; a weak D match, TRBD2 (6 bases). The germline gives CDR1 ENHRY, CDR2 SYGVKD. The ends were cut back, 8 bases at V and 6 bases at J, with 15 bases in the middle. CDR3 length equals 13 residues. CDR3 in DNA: TGTGCCATCGATGAGGGAGGCGGGGATACGCAGTATTTT. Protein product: CAIDEGGGDTQYF.